Each of the 2 T cell receptor beta chains below was sequenced from the same sample in a study of shared clonotypes between healthy human individuals. Libraries were prepared by immunoSEQ multiplex PCR; TCRdb keeps only in-frame clonotypes and omits some of them. This table has 2 million to 2.5 million clones, approximately 95% appearing once. The sample comprised naive CD4+ T cells from PBMCs. Sample subset: CD45RA+ positively selected. These receptors were obtained from a man between 18 and 35 years old in good health. Some clones in this sample may be carry-over from other donors' samples.

The chain carries TRBV29-1 and TRBJ1-6, with D unclear. Germline CDR1 and CDR2: SQVTM and ANQGSEA. V was cut by 6 bases and J by 8 bases, with 14 bases left in between. The CDR3 loop spans 13 amino acids. This CDR3 is CSVNHGGDSPLHF. CDR3 coding DNA: TGCAGCGTGAACCACGGTGGGGATTCACCCCTCCACTTT. Full variable domain (outside the CDR3, taken from reference TRBV29-1 and TRBJ1-6): SAVISQKPSRDICQRGTSLTIQCQVDSQVTMMFWYRQQPGQSLTLIATANQGSEATYESGFVIDKFPISRPNLTFSTLTVSNMSPEDSSIYLCSVNHGGDSPLHFGNGTRLTVT.

The gene calls are TRBV5-1 and TRBJ1-5; TRBD1 might be the D (5 bases). Looked up from germline, CDR1 is SGHRS and CDR2 is YFSETQ. This CDR3 comprises 15 residues. The germline V and J ends were trimmed by 4 bases and 6 bases, with 17 bases remaining between them. The CDR3 DNA reads as TGCGCCAGCAGCCCGGGGGGACTTGTGGGTCAGCCCCAGCATTTT. Residues: CASSPGGLVGQPQHF.